Given below is one TCR beta chain in context. Its specificity is not known. One entry per CDR3 protein, called by TCRdb with MiXCR from the RACE reads. The table shows tens of thousands of distinct CDR3 sequences, with 12% occurring only once. This sample stems from a study of human T cells and chemical hapten exposure. Points from the study as a whole: Compared with pre-sensitization or healthy control sets, expanded TCRs clustered more.

Time point given: pre-sensitization, week 0. This sample's treatment: therapeutic diphenylcyclopropenone sensitization with weekly scalp DPC. Whole blood, unfractionated, served as the material for total RNA extraction. This receptor was taken from a woman in her thirties or forties with alopecia areata. Some clones in this sample may be carry-over from other donors' samples. The sequencing here drew on whole blood, taken in connection with sensitization to the hapten diphenylcyclopropenone (DPC).

CDR3 sequence (DNA): TGTGCCAGCAACGACGTACTTGATACCGGGGAGCTGTTTTTT. Protein sequence: CASNDVLDTGELFF. This chain links TRBV7-2 with TRBJ2-2; no clear D. V dropped 7 bases and J dropped 5 bases, with 14 bases sitting between them. This CDR3 region has 14 residues. Germline CDR1 and CDR2: SGHTA and FQGNSA.